This TCR beta chain was retrieved from a study of response to subunit inactivated influenza vaccine. Study-wide points: Few new T cells, the authors suggested, are recruited by each seasonal influenza vaccination.

As regards this clonotype: The antigen remains unidentified.

Trimming left V 7 bases short and J 7 bases short, with 14 bases between. The CDR3 has 13 amino acids. CDR1 and CDR2 from the germline V gene are MGHDK and SYGVNS. TCRdb reprocessed the RT-PCR reads via MiXCR and lists one record per CDR3 protein. Of more than 450,000 distinct CDR3 sequences detected, approximately 7.1% appear once; the ten largest clones hold 10% to 15%. V and J are TRBV25-1 and TRBJ1-5; the D gene is possibly TRBD1 (6 bases). The sequencing used PBMCs from blood, collected about 23 months after vaccination. The sequence was obtained from a man aged 50-75 years who received an inactivated influenza vaccine. The CDR3 loop is CASTDRQRQPQHF. DNA of the CDR3: TGTGCCAGCACTGACAGGCAAAGGCAGCCCCAGCATTTT.